This T cell receptor beta chain was sequenced in a study of post-analysis software for immune sequencing data. Study overall: Multiple sclerosis in the patients followed relapsing-remitting, secondary progressive and progressive-relapsing courses.

Unique molecular identifiers had been added to the TCR beta cDNA libraries. Each CDR3 protein is one row after TCRdb ran MiXCR on the PCR reads. The data hold approximately 730,000 distinct CDR3 sequences, with 30% observed a single time. Points from the study as a whole: A handful of TRBV segments were significantly more frequent in patients than in controls. TRBV5-6, TRBV5-1 and TRBV20-1 were among these segments.

In the case of this clonotype: Its specificity is not known. It may be a read error: a sequence one base away is much more abundant.

The CDR3 spans 12 residues. Germline V gene data show CDR1 as SQVTM and CDR2 as ANQGSEA. The receptor was derived from a girl aged 10-17 years with multiple sclerosis. J is TRBJ2-1 and V is TRBV29-1; no firm D call. Sequenced input: blood. For the CDR3, the DNA is TGCAGCGTTGCGAGGAGTTACAATGGGCAGTTCTTC. Residues: CSVARSYNGQFF.